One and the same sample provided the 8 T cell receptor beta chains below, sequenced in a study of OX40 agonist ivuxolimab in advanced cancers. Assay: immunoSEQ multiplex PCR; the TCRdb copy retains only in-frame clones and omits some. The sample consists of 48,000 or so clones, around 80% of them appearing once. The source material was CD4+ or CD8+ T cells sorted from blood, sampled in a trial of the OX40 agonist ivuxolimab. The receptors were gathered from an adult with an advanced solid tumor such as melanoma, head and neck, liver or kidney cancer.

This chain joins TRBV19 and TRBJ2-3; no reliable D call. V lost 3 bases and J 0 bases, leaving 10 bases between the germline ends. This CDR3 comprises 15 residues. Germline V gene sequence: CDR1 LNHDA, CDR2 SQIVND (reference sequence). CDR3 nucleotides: TGTGCCAGTAGTATCTCAACGTCTAGCACAGATACGCAGTATTTT. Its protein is CASSISTSSTDTQYF.

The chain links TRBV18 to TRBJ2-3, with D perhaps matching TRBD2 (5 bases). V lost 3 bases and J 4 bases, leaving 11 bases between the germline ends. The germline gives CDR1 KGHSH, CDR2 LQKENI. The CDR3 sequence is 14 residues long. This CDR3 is CASSPLGRADTQYF. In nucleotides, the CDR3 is TGTGCCAGCTCACCTCTTGGGCGGGCAGATACGCAGTATTTT.

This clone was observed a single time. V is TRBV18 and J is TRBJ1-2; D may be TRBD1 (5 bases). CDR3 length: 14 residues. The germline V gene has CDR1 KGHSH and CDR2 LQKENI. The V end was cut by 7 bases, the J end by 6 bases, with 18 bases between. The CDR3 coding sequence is TGTGCCAGCTTCACCGCGTCAGGGATGGATGGCTACACCTTC. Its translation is CASFTASGMDGYTF.

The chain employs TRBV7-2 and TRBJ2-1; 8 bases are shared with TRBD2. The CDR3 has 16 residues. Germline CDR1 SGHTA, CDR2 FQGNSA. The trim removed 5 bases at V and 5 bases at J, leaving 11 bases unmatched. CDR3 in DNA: TGTGCCAGCAGCCCCCAAGAGCTAGCGGGTCACAATGAGCAGTTCTTC. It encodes CASSPQELAGHNEQFF.

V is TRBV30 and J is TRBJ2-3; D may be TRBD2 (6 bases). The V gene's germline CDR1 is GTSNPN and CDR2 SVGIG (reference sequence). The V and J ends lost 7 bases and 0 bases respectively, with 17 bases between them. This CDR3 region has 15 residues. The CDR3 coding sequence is TGTGCCTCGACTCCGGGACTGCGGAGCACAGATACGCAGTATTTT. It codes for CASTPGLRSTDTQYF.

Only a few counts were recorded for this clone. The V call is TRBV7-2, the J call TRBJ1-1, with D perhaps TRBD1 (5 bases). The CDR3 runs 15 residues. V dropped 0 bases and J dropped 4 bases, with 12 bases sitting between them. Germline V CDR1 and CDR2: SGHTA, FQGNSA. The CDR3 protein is CASSLATGGTTEAFF. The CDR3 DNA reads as TGTGCCAGCAGCTTAGCGACGGGAGGGACCACTGAAGCTTTCTTT. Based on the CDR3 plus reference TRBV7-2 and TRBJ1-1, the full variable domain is GAGVSQSPSNKVTEKGKDVELRCDPISGHTALYWYRQSLGQGLEFLIYFQGNSAPDKSGLPSDRFSAERTGGSVSTLTIQRTQQEDSAVYLCASSLATGGTTEAFFGQGTRLTVV.

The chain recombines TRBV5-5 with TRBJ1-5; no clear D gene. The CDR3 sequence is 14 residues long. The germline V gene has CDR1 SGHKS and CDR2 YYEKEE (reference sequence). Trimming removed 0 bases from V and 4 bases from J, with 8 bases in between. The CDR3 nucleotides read TGTGCCAGCAGCTTGGGGAGGGTAAATCAGCCCCAGCATTTT. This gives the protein CASSLGRVNQPQHF.

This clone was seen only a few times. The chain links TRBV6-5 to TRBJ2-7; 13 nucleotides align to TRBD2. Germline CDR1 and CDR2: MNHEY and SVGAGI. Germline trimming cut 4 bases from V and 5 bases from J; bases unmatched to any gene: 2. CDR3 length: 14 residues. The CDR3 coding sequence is TGTGCCAGCAGTTTAGGACTAGCGGGAGACGAGCAGTACTTC. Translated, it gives CASSLGLAGDEQYF.